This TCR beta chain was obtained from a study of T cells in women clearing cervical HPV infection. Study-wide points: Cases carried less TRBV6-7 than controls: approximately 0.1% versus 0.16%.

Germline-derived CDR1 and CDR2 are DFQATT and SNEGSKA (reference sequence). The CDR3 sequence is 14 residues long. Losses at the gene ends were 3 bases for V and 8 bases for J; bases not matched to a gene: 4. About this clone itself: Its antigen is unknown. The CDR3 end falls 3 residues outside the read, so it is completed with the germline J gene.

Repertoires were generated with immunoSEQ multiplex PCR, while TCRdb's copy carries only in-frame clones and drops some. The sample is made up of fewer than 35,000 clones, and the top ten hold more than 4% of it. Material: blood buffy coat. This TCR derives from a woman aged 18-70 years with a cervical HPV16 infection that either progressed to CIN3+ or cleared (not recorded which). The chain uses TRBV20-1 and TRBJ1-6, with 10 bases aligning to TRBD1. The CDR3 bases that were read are TGCAGTGCTAGCTTGACAGGGGGCGATTCACCC. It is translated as CSASLTGGDSP. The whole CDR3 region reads CSASLTGGDSPLHF.